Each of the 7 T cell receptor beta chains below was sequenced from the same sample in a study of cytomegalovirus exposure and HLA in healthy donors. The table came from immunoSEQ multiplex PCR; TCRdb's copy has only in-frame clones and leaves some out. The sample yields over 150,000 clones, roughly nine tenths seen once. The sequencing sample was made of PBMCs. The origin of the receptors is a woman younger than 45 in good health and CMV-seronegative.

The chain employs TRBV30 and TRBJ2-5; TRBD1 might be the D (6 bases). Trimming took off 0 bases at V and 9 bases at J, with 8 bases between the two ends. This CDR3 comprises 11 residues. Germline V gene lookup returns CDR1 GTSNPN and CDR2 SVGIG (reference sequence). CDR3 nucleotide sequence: TGTGCCTGGAGTGTCTCAGGGGCCCAGTACTTC. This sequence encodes CAWSVSGAQYF. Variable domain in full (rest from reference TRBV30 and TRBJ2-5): SQTIHQWPATLVQPVGSPLSLECTVEGTSNPNLYWYRQAAGRGLQLLFYSVGIGQISSEVPQNLSASRPQDRQFILSSKKLLLSDSGFYLCAWSVSGAQYFGPGTRLLVL.

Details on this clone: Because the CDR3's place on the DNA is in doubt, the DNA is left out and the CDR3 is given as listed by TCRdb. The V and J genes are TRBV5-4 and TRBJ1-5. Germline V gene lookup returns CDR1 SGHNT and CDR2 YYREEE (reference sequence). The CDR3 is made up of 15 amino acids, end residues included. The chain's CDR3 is CASSFGSGRGQPQHF.

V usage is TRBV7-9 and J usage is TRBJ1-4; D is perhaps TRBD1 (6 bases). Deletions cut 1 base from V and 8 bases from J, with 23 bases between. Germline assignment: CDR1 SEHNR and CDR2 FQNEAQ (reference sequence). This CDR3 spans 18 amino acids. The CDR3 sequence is CASSLGVVVKAQGEKLFF. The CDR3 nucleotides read TGTGCCAGCAGCTTAGGGGTTGTTGTGAAGGCCCAGGGGGAAAAACTGTTTTTT.

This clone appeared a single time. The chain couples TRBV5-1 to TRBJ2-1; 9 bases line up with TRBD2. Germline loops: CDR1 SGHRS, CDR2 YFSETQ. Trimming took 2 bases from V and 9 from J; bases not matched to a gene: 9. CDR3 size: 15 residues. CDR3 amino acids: CASSFGGGAGGEQFF. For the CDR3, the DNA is TGCGCCAGCAGCTTTGGCGGGGGGGCCGGTGGTGAGCAGTTCTTC.

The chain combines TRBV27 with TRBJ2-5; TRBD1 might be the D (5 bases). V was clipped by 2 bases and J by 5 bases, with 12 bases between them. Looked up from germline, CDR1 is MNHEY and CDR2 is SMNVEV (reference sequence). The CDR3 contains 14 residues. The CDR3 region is CASSLQGRVETQYF. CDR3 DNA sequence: TGTGCCAGCAGTTTACAGGGTCGGGTGGAGACCCAGTACTTC.

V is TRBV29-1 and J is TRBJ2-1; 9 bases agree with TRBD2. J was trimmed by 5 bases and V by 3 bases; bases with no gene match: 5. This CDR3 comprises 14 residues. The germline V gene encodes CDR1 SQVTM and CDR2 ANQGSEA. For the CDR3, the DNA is TGCAGCGTTGATGGCCTAGCGGGAAACAATGAGCAGTTCTTC. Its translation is CSVDGLAGNNEQFF.

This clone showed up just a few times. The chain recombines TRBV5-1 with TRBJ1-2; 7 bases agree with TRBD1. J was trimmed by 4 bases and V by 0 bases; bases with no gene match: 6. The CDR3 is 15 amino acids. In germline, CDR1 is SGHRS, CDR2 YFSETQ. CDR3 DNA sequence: TGCGCCAGCAGCTTGGCGGGACAGACATCCTATGGCTACACCTTC. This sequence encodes CASSLAGQTSYGYTF.